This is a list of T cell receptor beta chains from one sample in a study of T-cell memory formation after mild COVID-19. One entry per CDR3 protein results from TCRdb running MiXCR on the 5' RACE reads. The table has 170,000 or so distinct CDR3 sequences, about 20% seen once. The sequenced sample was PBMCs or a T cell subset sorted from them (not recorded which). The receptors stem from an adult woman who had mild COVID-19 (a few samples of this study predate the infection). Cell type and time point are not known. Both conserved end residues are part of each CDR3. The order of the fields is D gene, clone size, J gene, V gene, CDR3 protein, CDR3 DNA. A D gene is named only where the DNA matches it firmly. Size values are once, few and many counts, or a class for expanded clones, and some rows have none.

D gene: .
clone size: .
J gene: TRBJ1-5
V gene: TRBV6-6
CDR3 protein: CASSPKQGYGQPQNF
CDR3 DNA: TGTGCCAGCAGTCCAAAACAGGGATATGGTCAGCCCCAGAATTTT

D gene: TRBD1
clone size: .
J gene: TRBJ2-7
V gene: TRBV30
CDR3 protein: CAWSDRGNEQYF
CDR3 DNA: TGTGCCTGGAGTGACAGGGGAAACGAGCAGTACTTC

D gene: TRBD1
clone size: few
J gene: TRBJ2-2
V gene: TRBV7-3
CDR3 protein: CASSPGQGMVGELFF
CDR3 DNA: TGTGCCAGCAGCCCCGGACAGGGTATGGTCGGGGAGCTGTTTTTT

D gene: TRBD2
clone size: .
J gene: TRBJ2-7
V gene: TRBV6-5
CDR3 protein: CASSLSTSGRSLISYEQYF
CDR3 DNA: TGTGCCAGCAGTCTTTCGACTAGCGGGAGATCCCTCATATCGTACGAGCAGTACTTC

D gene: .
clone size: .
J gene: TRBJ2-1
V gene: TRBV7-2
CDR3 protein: CASSSSGAGVVEQFF
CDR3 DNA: TGTGCCAGCAGCTCGTCCGGGGCAGGGGTGGTTGAGCAGTTCTTC

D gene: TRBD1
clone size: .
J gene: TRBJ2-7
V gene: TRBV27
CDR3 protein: CASSFSGQGRYEQYF
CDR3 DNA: TGTGCCAGCAGTTTCTCGGGACAGGGGAGGTACGAGCAGTACTTC

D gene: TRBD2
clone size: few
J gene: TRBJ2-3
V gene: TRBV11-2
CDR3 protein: CASSLIAGGPTQYF
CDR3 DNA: TGTGCCAGCAGCTTAATAGCGGGAGGGCCTACGCAGTATTTT

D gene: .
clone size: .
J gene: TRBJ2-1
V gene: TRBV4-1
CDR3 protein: CASSQAGYNYNEQFF
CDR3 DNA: TGCGCCAGCAGCCAAGCGGGCTATAATTACAATGAGCAGTTCTTC

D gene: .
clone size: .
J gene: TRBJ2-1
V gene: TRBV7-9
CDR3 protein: CASSFLGSGLYEQFF
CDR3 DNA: TGTGCCAGCAGCTTCCTAGGGTCAGGGCTCTATGAGCAGTTCTTC

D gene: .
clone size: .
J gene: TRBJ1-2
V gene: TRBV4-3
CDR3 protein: CASSQDYPAGSNYGYTF
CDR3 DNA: TGCGCCAGCAGCCAAGATTATCCGGCGGGGTCTAACTATGGCTACACCTTC

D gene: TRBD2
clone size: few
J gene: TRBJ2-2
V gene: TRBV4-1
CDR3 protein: CASSQEGGGALGTGELFF
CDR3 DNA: TGCGCCAGCAGCCAAGAAGGCGGGGGGGCCTTGGGCACCGGGGAGCTGTTTTTT

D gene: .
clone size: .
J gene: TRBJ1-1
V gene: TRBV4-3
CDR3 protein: CASSYGQNTEAFF
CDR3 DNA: TGCGCCAGCAGCTACGGACAGAACACTGAAGCTTTCTTT

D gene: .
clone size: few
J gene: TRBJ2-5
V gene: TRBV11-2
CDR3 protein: CASSLGLGVDQETQYF
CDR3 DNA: TGTGCCAGCAGCTTAGGCCTAGGTGTGGACCAAGAGACCCAGTACTTC